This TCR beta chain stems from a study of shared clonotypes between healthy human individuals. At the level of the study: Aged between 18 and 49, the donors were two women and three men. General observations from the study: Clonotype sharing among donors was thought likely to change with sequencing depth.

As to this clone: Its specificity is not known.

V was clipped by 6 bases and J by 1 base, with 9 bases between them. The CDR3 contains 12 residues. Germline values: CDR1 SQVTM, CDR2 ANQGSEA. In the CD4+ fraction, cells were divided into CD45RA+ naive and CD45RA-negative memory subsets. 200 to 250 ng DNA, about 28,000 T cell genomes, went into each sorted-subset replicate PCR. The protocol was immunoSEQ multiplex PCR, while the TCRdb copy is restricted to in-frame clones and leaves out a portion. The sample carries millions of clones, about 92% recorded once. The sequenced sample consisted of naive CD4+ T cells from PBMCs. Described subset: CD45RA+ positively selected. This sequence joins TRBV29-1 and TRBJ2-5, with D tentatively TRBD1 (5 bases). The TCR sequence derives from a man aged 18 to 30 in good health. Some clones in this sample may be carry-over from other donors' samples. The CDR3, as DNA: TGCAGCGTACGACAGACCCAAGAGACCCAGTACTTC. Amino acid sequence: CSVRQTQETQYF.